This T cell receptor beta chain was observed in a study of OX40 agonist ivuxolimab in advanced cancers. Study-level information: Treatment of patients was with ivuxolimab, an agonistic anti-OX40 (CD134) antibody. A history of anti-PD-1, anti-PD-L1 or anti-CTLA-4 therapy was acceptable, and more than 30% had some. Whole-study results and caveats: Compared with CD4+, CD8+ T cells on average had more expanded clones.

A word on this clone: Its cognate antigen is unknown.

Sequencing was performed with immunoSEQ multiplex PCR; in TCRdb, only in-frame clones are kept and a portion is missing. The table lists about 79,000 clones, under 85% of them singletons. The germline V gene has CDR1 SGHTS and CDR2 YDEGEE. The CDR3 covers 13 residues. The V and J ends lost 2 bases and 5 bases, in that order; junction bases with no gene match: 3. Sequenced here: CD4+ or CD8+ T cells sorted from blood, sampled in a trial of the OX40 agonist ivuxolimab. This sequence joins TRBV5-8 and TRBJ2-5; 7 positions match TRBD1. This receptor was taken from an adult with an advanced solid tumor such as melanoma, head and neck, liver or kidney cancer. The CDR3, as DNA: TGTGCCAGCAGCTTACGACAGGGTGAGACCCAGTACTTC. Amino acid sequence: CASSLRQGETQYF.